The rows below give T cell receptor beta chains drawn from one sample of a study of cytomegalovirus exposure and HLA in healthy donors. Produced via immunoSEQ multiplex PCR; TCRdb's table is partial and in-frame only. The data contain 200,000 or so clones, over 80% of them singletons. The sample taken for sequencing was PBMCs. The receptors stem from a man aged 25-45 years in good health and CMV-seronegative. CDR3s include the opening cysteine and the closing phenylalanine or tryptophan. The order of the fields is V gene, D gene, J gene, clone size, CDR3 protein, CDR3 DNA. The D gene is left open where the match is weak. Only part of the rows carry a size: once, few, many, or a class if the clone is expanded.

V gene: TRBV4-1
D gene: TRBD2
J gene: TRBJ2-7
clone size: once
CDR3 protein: CASSHGLAGGGNTYEQYF
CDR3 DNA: TGCGCCAGCAGCCACGGACTAGCGGGAGGAGGGAATACCTACGAGCAGTACTTC

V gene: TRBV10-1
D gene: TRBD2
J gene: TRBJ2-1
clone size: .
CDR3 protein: CASKYGTSGGRPPFSSYNEQFF
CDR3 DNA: TGCGCCAGCAAGTATGGGACTAGCGGGGGGCGGCCTCCTTTTAGCTCCTACAATGAGCAGTTCTTC

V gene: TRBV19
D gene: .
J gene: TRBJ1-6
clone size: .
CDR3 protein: CASSISGGSPLHF
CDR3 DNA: TGTGCCAGTAGTATCTCGGGGGGTTCACCCCTCCACTTT

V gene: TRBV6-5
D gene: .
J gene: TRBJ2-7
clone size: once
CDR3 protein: CASSDLAGEQYF
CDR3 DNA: TGTGCCAGCAGTGACCTAGCTGGCGAGCAGTACTTC

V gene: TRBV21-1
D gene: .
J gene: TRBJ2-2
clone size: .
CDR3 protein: CASSSLSGGKGGELFF
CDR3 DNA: TGTGCCAGCAGCAGCCTCTCAGGGGGCAAGGGAGGGGAGCTGTTTTTT

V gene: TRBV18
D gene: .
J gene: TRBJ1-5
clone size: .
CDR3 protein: CASSPDRNQPQHF
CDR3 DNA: TGTGCCAGCTCACCCGACAGGAATCAGCCCCAGCATTTT

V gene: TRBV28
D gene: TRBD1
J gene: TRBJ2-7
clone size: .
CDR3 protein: CASSPPGDRVQGQYF
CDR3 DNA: TGTGCCAGCAGTCCTCCCGGGGACAGGGTACAGGGGCAGTACTTC

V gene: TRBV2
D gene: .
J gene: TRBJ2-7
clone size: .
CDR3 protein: CASSHDISYEQYF
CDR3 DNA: TGTGCCAGCAGCCATGACATTTCCTACGAGCAGTACTTC

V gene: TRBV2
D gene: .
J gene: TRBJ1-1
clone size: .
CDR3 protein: CALGTYTEAFF
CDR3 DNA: TGTGCCCTGGGGACTTACACTGAAGCTTTCTTT

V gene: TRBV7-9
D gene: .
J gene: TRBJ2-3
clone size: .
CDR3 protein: CASSPRQTSTDTQYF
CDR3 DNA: TGTGCCAGCAGCCCCAGACAGACGAGCACAGATACGCAGTATTTT

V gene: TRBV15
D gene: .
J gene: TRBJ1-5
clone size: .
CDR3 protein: CATSRDRQGQQPQHF
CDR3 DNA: TGTGCCACCAGCAGAGACCGGCAGGGTCAACAGCCCCAGCATTTT

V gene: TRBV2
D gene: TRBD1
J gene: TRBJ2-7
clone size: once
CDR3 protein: CASSDPGQVYEQYF
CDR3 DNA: TGTGCCAGCAGTGACCCGGGACAGGTCTACGAGCAGTACTTC

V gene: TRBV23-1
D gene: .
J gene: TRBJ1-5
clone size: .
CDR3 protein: CASSQYSLRTVASSNQPQHF
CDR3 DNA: TGCGCCAGCAGTCAATACTCTCTCCGGACAGTAGCATCCAGCAATCAGCCCCAGCATTTT

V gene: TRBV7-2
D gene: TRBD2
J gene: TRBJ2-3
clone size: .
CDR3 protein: CASSRLAGGGTDTQYF
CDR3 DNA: TGTGCCAGCAGCCGACTAGCGGGAGGTGGAACAGATACGCAGTATTTT

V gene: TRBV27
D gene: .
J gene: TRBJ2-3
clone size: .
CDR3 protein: CASSPHRGRGPDTQYF
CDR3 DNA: TGTGCCAGCAGTCCCCACCGGGGCAGGGGTCCAGATACGCAGTATTTT

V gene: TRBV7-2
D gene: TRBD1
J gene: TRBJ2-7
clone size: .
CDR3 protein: CASSSNPGQGEQYF
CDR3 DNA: TGTGCCAGCAGCTCGAACCCGGGACAGGGCGAGCAGTACTTC

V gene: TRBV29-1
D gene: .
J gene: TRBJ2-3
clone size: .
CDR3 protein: CSVEDPYTDTQYF
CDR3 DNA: TGCAGCGTTGAAGACCCTTACACAGATACGCAGTATTTT

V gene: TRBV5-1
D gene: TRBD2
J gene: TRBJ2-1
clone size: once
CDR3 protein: CASSLAWRGDEQFF
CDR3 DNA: TGCGCCAGCAGCTTGGCCTGGCGGGGGGATGAGCAGTTCTTC

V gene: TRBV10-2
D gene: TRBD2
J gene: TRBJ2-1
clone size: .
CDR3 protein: CASRIAGGASYNEQFF
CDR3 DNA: TGCGCCAGCAGAATAGCGGGGGGAGCCTCCTACAATGAGCAGTTCTTC

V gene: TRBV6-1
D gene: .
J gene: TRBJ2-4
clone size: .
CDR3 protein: CASSGGGASARGPHF
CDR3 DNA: TGTGCCAGCAGTGGCGGCGGAGCTTCCGCCCGCGGCCCACACTTC

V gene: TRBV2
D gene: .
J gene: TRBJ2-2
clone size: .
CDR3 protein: CASSEVVGELFF
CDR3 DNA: TGTGCCAGCAGTGAAGTCGTCGGGGAGCTGTTTTTT

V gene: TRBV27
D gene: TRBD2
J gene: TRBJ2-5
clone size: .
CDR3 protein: CASSLSRRGLQETQYF
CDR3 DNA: TGTGCCAGCAGTTTATCTAGGAGGGGACTACAAGAGACCCAGTACTTC

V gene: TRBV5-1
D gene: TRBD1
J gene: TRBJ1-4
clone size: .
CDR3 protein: CASSRTGGFEKPFF
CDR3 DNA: TGCGCCAGCAGCCGGACAGGGGGCTTTGAAAAACCGTTTTTT